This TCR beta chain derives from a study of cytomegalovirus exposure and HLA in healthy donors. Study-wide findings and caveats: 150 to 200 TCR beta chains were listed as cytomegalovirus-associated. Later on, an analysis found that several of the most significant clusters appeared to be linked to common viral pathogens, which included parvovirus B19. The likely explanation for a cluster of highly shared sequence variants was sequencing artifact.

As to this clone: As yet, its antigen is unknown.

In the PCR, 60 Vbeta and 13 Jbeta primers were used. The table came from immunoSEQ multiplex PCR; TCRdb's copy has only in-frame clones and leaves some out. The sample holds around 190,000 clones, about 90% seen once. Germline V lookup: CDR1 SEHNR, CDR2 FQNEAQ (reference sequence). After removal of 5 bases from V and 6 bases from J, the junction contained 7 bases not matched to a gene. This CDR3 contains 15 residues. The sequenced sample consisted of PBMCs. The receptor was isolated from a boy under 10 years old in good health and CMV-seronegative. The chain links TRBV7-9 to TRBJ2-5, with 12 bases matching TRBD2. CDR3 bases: TGTGCCAGCAGCCCCTCACTAGCGGGAGGTCAGACCCAGTACTTC. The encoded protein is CASSPSLAGGQTQYF.